This T cell receptor beta chain is drawn from a study of cytomegalovirus exposure and HLA in healthy donors. As for the study in general: For the roughly 400 genotyped donors, more than 65% fell within the Caucasian-associated ancestry cluster.

This clone has only one observation. PCR amplification relied on 60 Vbeta primers (plus 13 Jbeta primers). Method: immunoSEQ multiplex PCR; TCRdb's copy keeps in-frame clones and lacks some. Here the sample spans some 150,000 clones, 75% being singletons. Sequencing input: PBMCs. This sequence originates from a man aged 40-55 years in good health and CMV-seronegative.

The CDR3 DNA reads TGTGCCACCTCCGGGGGTGGCTATGGCTACACCTTC. Residues: CATSGGGYGYTF. The rearrangement uses TRBV28 and TRBJ1-2, with D tentatively TRBD1 (5 bases). V was shortened by 10 bases and J by 4 bases, with 13 bases between the two germline ends. Germline V gene lookup returns CDR1 MDHEN and CDR2 SYDVKM. CDR3 length equals 12 residues.